The 4 T cell receptor beta chains given below trace back to one sample, sequenced in a study of cytomegalovirus exposure and HLA in healthy donors. PCR amplification relied on 60 Vbeta primers (plus 13 Jbeta primers). Some clones are missing from TCRdb's copy, which holds only in-frame ones; the method was immunoSEQ multiplex PCR. This table holds about 130,000 clones, about 70% found once. Source material: PBMCs. All receptors derive from a middle-aged woman in good health and CMV-seropositive.

This chain links TRBV19 with TRBJ1-3; tentatively, D is TRBD1 (6 bases). The CDR3 runs to 15 residues. Germline assignment: CDR1 LNHDA and CDR2 SQIVND (reference sequence). V was shortened by 6 bases and J by 0 bases, with 12 bases between the two germline ends. The CDR3 DNA reads as TGTGCCAGTAGCGAGACAGGTTTCTCTGGAAACACCATATATTTT. It yields the protein CASSETGFSGNTIYF. The whole variable domain, filled in from reference TRBV19 and TRBJ1-3, reads DGGITQSPKYLFRKEGQNVTLSCEQNLNHDAMYWYRQDPGQGLRLIYYSQIVNDFQKGDIAEGYSVSREKKESFPLTVTSAQKNPTAFYLCASSETGFSGNTIYFGEGSWLTVV.

J is TRBJ2-7 and V is TRBV15; D gene ambiguous. Germline V lookup: CDR1 LNHNV, CDR2 YYDKDF (reference sequence). V shed 5 bases and J shed 6 bases, with 11 bases lying between them. The CDR3 runs 12 residues. The CDR3 here is CATSPHSLEQYF. The CDR3 bases are TGTGCCACCAGCCCTCACTCCCTCGAGCAGTACTTC.

This clone was seen only a few times. The rearrangement uses TRBV19 and TRBJ1-1; D might be TRBD1 (5 bases). The V and J ends lost 7 bases and 7 bases respectively, with 19 bases between them. There are 14 residues in the CDR3. CDR1 is LNHDA, CDR2 SQIVND, per germline (reference sequence). The CDR3 nucleotides are TGTGCCAGTATCCAGATAGGGGACGGGGGTGAAGCTTTCTTT. This sequence encodes CASIQIGDGGEAFF.

The chain employs TRBV9 and TRBJ1-2, with 7 bases matching TRBD1. The CDR3 covers 13 residues. From germline, CDR1 is SGDLS and CDR2 YYNGEE. With V trimmed by 4 bases and J by 8 bases, 8 bases remained unmatched. In DNA, the CDR3 is TGTGCCAGCAGCCCCGACAGGGAGTACGGCTACACCTTC. Translating gives CASSPDREYGYTF.